This TCR beta chain was retrieved from a study of T cells in Graves' hyperthyroidism and ophthalmopathy. Patients affected by ophthalmopathy presented a Clinical Activity Score of at least 3, a NOSPECS grade of at least 4, and disease duration below 3 months. This clonotype was counted many times. Trimming took 5 bases from V and 2 from J, leaving 12 bases between them. This CDR3 region has 13 residues. Germline lookup yields CDR1 DFQATT and CDR2 SNEGSKA (reference sequence). Amplified TCR beta CDR3 regions came from RNA transcripts. The HTBI primer set drove a first-round RT-PCR of the TCR CDR3. TCRdb processed the multiplex PCR reads anew with MiXCR; each CDR3 protein has one entry. The sample consists of hundreds of thousands of distinct CDR3 sequences, approximately 15% of them appearing once.

Sequenced material: blood. This sequence joins TRBV20-1 and TRBJ2-5; the D gene is possibly TRBD1 (6 bases). The source is a woman in her 40s with Graves' ophthalmopathy. The DNA for the CDR3 is TGCAGTGCTCTACAGGGCCCTCAAGAGACCCAGTACTTC. Translated: CSALQGPQETQYF.